This paragraph covers one T cell receptor (beta chain) sequence. The antigen is undetermined. Unmatched junction bases numbered 3, after V lost 4 bases and J lost 4 bases. Germline CDR1 is MNHEY and CDR2 is SVGAGI. The CDR3 contains 14 residues. Once RNA had been extracted, it was reverse transcribed into cDNA to act as the sequencing template. This table comes from immunoSEQ multiplex PCR, and its TCRdb copy is limited to in-frame clones, with some not included. The sample shows about 69,000 clones, roughly 61% of them seen only once. This record belongs to a study of CD8+ T cells in alopecia areata. Findings and caveats of the study: Patients showed less clear TCR sequence sharing than mice, possibly partly because of HLA diversity. Lesional scalp exceeded normal scalp in clonality, especially in alopecia totalis/universalis.

Researchers gathered lesional scalp punch biopsies and peripheral blood from patients with alopecia areata. PBMCs served as the source from which CD4+ and CD8+ T cells were sorted. This specimen consisted of CD8+ T cells sorted from blood, obtained at week 0. The receptor was derived from a human donor with alopecia areata. The rearrangement uses TRBV6-5 and TRBJ2-7; 11 bases are a match to TRBD1. CDR3: CASSSDRGQYEQYF. CDR3 nucleotides: TGTGCCAGCAGTTCGGACAGGGGGCAGTACGAGCAGTACTTC.